This T cell receptor beta chain was sequenced for a study of control samples from healthy donors and cancer patients. V was cut by 1 base and J by 3 bases, with 10 bases left in between. The germline V gene encodes CDR1 SGHDT and CDR2 YYEEEE. This CDR3 has 14 amino acids. The repertoire was sequenced with immunoSEQ multiplex PCR; TCRdb's copy has only in-frame clones and lacks some. The table shows tens of thousands of clones, with 84% occurring only once. The sequenced sample consisted of PBMCs. The chain combines TRBV5-6 with TRBJ1-2; possible D gene TRBD1, 6 bases. This receptor was identified in a woman in her forties or fifties with lung cancer. The CDR3 nucleotides read TGTGCCAGCAGCTTGTGGGGGCTCGACTATGGCTACACCTTC. Its translation is CASSLWGLDYGYTF.